These 2 T cell receptor beta chains came from one sample sequenced in a study of spatial heterogeneity in lung cancer. Time point in this sample: sample taken at primary tumor resection. TCRdb ran MiXCR on the 5' RACE reads and lists one entry per CDR3 protein. The data show about 48,000 distinct CDR3 sequences, over 4.5% seen once. The sequencing here drew on PBMCs, taken at surgery. The receptor set was obtained from a male donor with early-stage non-small cell lung cancer.

The gene calls are TRBV27 and TRBJ2-7; D might be TRBD1 or TRBD2, each matching 6 bases. This CDR3 is 16 amino acids long. Germline assignment: CDR1 MNHEY and CDR2 SMNVEV (reference sequence). V was trimmed by 6 bases and J by 5 bases, leaving 23 bases between them. For the CDR3, the DNA is TGTGCCAGCAGCCTAGTCCGGGGGCGAGGGGTCCACGAGCAGTACTTC. Translated, it gives CASSLVRGRGVHEQYF.

This clonotype was seen repeatedly, ten times or more. Germline and junction disagree at one end, which may indicate a read error. CDR3 residues: CASNLQGSVSYEQYF. The CDR3, as DNA: TGTGCCAGCAACTTACAGGGGAGCGTATCCTACGAGCAGTACTTC. The chain has TRBV7-2 and TRBJ2-7, with 7 bases fitting TRBD1. The CDR3 has 15 amino acids. Germline V gene sequence: CDR1 SGHTA, CDR2 FQGNSA.